Listed below are T cell receptor beta chains from one sample, sequenced in a study of T cells in Graves' hyperthyroidism and ophthalmopathy. MiXCR, run by TCRdb on the multiplex PCR reads, gives a single entry per CDR3 protein. This table holds under 300,000 distinct CDR3 sequences, about 14% found once. Sequenced material: blood. The source is a woman under 40 with Graves' hyperthyroidism that later progressed to Graves' ophthalmopathy. CDR3s leave out the opening cysteine and the closing phenylalanine or tryptophan. A D gene is named only where the DNA matches it firmly.

length: 14
D: TRBD1
J: TRBJ1-1
V: TRBV28
CDR3: ASTSTDRGPGTEAF

length: 9
D: -
J: TRBJ2-5
V: TRBV7-9
CDR3: ASSWRETQY

length: 15
D: -
J: TRBJ2-3
V: TRBV7-9
CDR3: ASQGLGEPSFTDTQY

length: 13
D: -
J: TRBJ1-5
V: TRBV9
CDR3: ASSVDGRGHQPQH

length: 10
D: -
J: TRBJ1-2
V: TRBV2
CDR3: ASSASLYGYT

length: 13
D: TRBD2
J: TRBJ2-1
V: TRBV27
CDR3: ASSKPQAGFNEQF

length: 13
D: -
J: TRBJ1-1
V: TRBV20-1
CDR3: SASRSGGGGPEAF

length: 18
D: TRBD2
J: TRBJ2-3
V: TRBV7-8
CDR3: ASSRGDDGREKTRTDTQY

length: 9
D: -
J: TRBJ2-5
V: TRBV6-2/TRBV6-3
CDR3: ASSVTETQY

length: 12
D: TRBD1
J: TRBJ2-7
V: TRBV18
CDR3: ASSPGTGTTEQY

length: 11
D: -
J: TRBJ2-3
V: TRBV19
CDR3: ASSNRESDTQY

length: 10
D: TRBD1
J: TRBJ1-4
V: TRBV7-9
CDR3: ASSRTGVKLF

length: 14
D: -
J: TRBJ1-6
V: TRBV7-9
CDR3: ASSFSTYWDNSPLH

length: 12
D: -
J: TRBJ2-7
V: TRBV4-3
CDR3: ASSQATGGHEQY

length: 11
D: -
J: TRBJ2-1
V: TRBV5-6
CDR3: ASSLVSLREQF

length: 13
D: -
J: TRBJ2-7
V: TRBV2
CDR3: ASSEEARAAYEQY

length: 12
D: -
J: TRBJ2-7
V: TRBV6-2/TRBV6-3
CDR3: ASRSVRWGAEQY

length: 12
D: -
J: TRBJ1-1
V: TRBV10-3
CDR3: AISEDRVNTEAF

length: 14
D: TRBD1
J: TRBJ2-2
V: TRBV7-9
CDR3: ASSQITGANTGELF

length: 12
D: -
J: TRBJ2-7
V: TRBV2
CDR3: ASSDPQLRYEQY

length: 13
D: -
J: TRBJ1-3
V: TRBV28
CDR3: ASSSPSGGRNTIY

length: 15
D: TRBD2
J: TRBJ2-3
V: TRBV12-3/TRBV12-4
CDR3: ASSSVGAGAEEDTQY

length: 11
D: -
J: TRBJ2-5
V: TRBV28
CDR3: ASRLPLGETQY

length: 12
D: TRBD1
J: TRBJ2-5
V: TRBV7-8
CDR3: ASSFRQGVETQY

length: 11
D: -
J: TRBJ1-4
V: TRBV3-1
CDR3: ASTGLGQEKLF

length: 14
D: TRBD1
J: TRBJ2-6
V: TRBV28
CDR3: ASRRDRGRGANVLT

length: 11
D: TRBD1
J: TRBJ2-5
V: TRBV6-1
CDR3: ASTSWDSETQY

length: 12
D: -
J: TRBJ2-3
V: TRBV11-3
CDR3: ASSAGQPIDTQC

length: 11
D: TRBD2
J: TRBJ2-5
V: TRBV20-1
CDR3: SARVSGTETQY

length: 9
D: -
J: TRBJ1-2
V: TRBV29-1
CDR3: SVGSNYGYT